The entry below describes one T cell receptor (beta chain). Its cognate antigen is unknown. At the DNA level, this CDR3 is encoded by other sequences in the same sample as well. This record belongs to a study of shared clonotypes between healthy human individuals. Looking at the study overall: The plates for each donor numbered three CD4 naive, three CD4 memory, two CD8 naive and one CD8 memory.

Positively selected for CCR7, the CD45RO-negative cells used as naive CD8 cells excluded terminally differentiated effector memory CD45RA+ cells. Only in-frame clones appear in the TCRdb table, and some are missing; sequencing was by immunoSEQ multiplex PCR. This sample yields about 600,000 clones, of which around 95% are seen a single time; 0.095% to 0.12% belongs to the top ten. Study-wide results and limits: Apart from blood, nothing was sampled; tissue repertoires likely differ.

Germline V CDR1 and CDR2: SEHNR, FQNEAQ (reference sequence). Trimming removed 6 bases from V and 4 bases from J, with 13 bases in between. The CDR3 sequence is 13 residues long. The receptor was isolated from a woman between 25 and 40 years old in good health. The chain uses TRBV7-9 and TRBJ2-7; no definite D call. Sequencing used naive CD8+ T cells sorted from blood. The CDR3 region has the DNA TGTGCCAGCAGTCTCGACGGATCATACGAGCAGTACTTC. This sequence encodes CASSLDGSYEQYF. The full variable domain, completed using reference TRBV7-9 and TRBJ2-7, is DTGVSQNPRHKITKRGQNVTFRCDPISEHNRLYWYRQTLGQGPEFLTYFQNEAQLEKSRLLSDRFSAERPKGSFSTLEIQRTEQGDSAMYLCASSLDGSYEQYFGPGTRLTVT.